This entry is about one TCR beta chain. What it binds is unknown. Method: immunoSEQ multiplex PCR; TCRdb's copy keeps in-frame clones and lacks some. The table lists approximately 6,900 clones, around 71% of them singletons. The data were taken from a study of CD4+ T cells in melanoma. Study-level points and caveats: Diverse differentiation states were reported for melanoma neoantigen-specific CD4+ T cells. CD8+ T cell, macrophage and B cell function reportedly correlated with neoantigen-specific CD4+ T cells.

The sequence was obtained from a human donor with melanoma. Sample: cells from a culture (not recorded whether cultured in vitro).

The CDR3 DNA reads TGTGCCAGCAGTTACTCGGGAGGCACTGAAGCTTTCTTT. Translated: CASSYSGGTEAFF. V is TRBV6-2 or TRBV6-3 and J is TRBJ1-1; D gene uncertain. Germline V gene lookup returns CDR1 MNHEY and CDR2 SVGEGT. Trimming took 0 bases from V and 4 from J, leaving 6 bases between them. The CDR3 sequence is 13 residues long.